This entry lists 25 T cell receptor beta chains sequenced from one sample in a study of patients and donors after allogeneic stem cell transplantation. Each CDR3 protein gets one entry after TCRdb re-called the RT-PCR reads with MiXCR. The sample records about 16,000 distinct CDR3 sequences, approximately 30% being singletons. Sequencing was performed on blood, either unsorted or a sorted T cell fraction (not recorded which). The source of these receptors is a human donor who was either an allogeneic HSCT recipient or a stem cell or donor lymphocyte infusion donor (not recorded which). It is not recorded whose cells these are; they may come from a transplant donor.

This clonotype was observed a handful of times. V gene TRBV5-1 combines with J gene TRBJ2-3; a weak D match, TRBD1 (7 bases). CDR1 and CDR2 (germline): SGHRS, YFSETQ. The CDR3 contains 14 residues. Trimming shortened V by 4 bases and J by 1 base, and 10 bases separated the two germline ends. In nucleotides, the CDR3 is TGCGCCAGCAGCCCCAGGGGGGGCACAGATACGCAGTATTTT. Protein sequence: CASSPRGGTDTQYF.

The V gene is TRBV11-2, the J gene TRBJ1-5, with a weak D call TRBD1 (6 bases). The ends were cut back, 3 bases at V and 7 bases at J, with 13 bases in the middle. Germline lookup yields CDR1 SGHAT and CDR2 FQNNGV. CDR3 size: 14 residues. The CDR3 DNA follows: TGTGCCAGCAGCTTTGAGGGGGGGAGACAGCCCCAGCATTTT. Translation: CASSFEGGRQPQHF.

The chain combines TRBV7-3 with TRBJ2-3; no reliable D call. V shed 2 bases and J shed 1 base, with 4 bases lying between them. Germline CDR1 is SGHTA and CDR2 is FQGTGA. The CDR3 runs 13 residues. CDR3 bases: TGTGCCAGCAGCTTACCCGGCACAGATACGCAGTATTTT. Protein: CASSLPGTDTQYF.

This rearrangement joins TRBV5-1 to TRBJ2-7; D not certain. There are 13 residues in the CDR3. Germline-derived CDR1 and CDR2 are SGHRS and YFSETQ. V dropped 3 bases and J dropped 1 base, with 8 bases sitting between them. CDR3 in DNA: TGCGCCAGCAGCTACCGGTCTTCCTACGAGCAGTACTTC. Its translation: CASSYRSSYEQYF.

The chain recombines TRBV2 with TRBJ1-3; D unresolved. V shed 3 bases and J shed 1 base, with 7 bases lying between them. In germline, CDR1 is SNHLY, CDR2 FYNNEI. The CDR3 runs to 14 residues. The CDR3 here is CASSDESSGNTIYF. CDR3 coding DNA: TGTGCCAGCAGTGACGAGAGTTCTGGAAACACCATATATTTT. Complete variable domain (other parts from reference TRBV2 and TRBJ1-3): EPEVTQTPSHQVTQMGQEVILRCVPISNHLYFYWYRQILGQKVEFLVSFYNNEISEKSEIFDDQFSVERPDGSNFTLKIRSTKLEDSAMYFCASSDESSGNTIYFGEGSWLTVV.

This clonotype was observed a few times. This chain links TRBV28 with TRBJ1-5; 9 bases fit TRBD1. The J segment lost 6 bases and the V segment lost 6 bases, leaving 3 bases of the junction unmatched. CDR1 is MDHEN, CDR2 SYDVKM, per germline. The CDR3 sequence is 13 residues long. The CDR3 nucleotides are TGTGCCAGCAGCACAGGGGGCAGTCAGCCCCAGCATTTT. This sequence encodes CASSTGGSQPQHF.

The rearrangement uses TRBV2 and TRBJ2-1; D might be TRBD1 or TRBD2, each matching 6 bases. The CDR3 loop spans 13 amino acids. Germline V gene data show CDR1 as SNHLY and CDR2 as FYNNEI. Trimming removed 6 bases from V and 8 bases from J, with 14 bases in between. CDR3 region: CASSGGRGYEQFF. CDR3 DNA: TGTGCCAGCAGCGGGGGCCGTGGGTATGAGCAGTTCTTC. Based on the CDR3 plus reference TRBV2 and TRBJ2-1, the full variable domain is EPEVTQTPSHQVTQMGQEVILRCVPISNHLYFYWYRQILGQKVEFLVSFYNNEISEKSEIFDDQFSVERPDGSNFTLKIRSTKLEDSAMYFCASSGGRGYEQFFGPGTRLTVL.

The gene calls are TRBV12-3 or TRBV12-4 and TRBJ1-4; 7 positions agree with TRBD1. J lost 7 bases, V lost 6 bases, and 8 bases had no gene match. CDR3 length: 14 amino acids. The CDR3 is CASRPTGSFEKLFF. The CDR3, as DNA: TGTGCCAGCAGGCCGACAGGGTCTTTTGAAAAACTGTTTTTT.

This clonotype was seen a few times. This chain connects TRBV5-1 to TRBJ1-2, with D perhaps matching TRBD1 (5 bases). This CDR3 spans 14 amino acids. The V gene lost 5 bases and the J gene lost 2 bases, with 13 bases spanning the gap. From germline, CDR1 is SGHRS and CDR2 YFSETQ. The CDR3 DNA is TGCGCCAGCAGGCCTGGGACGGAAAACTATGGCTACACCTTC. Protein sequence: CASRPGTENYGYTF.

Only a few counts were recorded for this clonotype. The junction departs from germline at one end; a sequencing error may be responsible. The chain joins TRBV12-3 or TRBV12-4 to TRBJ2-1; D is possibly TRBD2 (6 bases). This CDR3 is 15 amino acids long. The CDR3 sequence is CASSLARRGGNEQFF. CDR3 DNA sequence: TGTGCCAGCAGTCTAGCCAGGCGGGGTGGGAATGAGCAGTTCTTC.

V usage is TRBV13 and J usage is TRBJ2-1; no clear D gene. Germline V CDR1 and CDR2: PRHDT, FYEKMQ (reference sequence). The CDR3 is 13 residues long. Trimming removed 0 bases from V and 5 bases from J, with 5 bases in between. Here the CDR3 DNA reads TGTGCCAGCAGCTTAGGTAGGGACAATGAGCAGTTCTTC. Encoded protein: CASSLGRDNEQFF.

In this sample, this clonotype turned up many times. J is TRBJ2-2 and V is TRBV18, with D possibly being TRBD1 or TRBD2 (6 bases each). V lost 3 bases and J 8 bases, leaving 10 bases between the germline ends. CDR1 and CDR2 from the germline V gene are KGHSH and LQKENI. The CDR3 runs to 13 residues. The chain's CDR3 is CASSPPGAGELFF. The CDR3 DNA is TGTGCCAGCTCACCGCCGGGGGCGGGGGAGCTGTTTTTT.

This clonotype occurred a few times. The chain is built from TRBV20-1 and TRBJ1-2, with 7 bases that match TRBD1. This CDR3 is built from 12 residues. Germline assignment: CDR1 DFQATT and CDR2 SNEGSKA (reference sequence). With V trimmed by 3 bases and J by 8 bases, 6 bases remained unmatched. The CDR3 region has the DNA TGCAGTGCTAGCAAGGGGGCCGTCGGCTACACCTTC. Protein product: CSASKGAVGYTF.

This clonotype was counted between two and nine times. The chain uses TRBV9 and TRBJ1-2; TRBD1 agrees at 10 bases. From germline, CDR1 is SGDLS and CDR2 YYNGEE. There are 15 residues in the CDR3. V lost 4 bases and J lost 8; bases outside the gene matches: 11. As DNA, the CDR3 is TGTGCCAGCAGCCCTGCCGGGACAGGGGCTTGGGGCTACACCTTC. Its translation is CASSPAGTGAWGYTF. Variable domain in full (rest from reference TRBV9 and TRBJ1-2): DSGVTQTPKHLITATGQRVTLRCSPRSGDLSVYWYQQSLDQGLQFLIQYYNGEERAKGNILERFSAQQFPDLHSELNLSSLELGDSALYFCASSPAGTGAWGYTFGSGTRLTVV.

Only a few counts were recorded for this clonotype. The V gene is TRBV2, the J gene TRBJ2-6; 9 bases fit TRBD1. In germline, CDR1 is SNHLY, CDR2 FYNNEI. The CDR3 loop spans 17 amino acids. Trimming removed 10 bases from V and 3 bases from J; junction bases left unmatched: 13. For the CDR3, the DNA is TGTGCCACCAGGGGACAGGGTCCACCCTTTGGGGCCAACGTCCTGACTTTC. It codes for CATRGQGPPFGANVLTF.

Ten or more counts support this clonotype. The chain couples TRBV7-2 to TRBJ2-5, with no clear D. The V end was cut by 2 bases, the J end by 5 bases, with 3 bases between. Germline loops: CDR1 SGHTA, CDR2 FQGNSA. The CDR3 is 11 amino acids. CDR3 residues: CASSLQETQYF. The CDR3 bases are TGTGCCAGCAGCTTACAGGAGACCCAGTACTTC.

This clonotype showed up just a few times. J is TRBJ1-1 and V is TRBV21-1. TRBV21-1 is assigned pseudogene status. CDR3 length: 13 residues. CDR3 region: CASSKVDRTEAFF. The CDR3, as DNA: TGTGCCAGCAGCAAAGTGGATCGGACTGAAGCTTTCTTT.

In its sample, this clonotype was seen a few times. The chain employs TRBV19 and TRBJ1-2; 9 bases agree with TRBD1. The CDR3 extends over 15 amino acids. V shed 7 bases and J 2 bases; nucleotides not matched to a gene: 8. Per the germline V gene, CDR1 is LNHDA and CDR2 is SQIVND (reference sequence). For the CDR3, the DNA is TGTGCCAGTACTCGGAGCACAGGGGGCAACTATGGCTACACCTTC. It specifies CASTRSTGGNYGYTF.

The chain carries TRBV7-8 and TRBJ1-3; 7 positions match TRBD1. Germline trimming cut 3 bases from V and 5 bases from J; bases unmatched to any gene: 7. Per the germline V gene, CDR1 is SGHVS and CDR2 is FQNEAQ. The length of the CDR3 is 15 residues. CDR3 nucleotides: TGTGCCAGCAGCTTGGGGGCAAGGGGGCGAAACACCATATATTTT. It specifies CASSLGARGRNTIYF.

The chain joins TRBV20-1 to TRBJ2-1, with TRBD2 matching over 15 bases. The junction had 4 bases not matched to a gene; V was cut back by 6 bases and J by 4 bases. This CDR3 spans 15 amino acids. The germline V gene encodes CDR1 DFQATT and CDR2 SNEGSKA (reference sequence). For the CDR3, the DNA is TGCAGTGCCGCCGGGACTAGCGGGGGGTACAATGAGCAGTTCTTC. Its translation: CSAAGTSGGYNEQFF.

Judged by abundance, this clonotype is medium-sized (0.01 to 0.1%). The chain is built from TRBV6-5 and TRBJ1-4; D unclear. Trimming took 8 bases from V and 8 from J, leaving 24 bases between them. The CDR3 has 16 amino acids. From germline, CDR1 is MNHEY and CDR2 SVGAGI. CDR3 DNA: TGTGCCAGCCGGCCCCCCTCTGGGATCCAAGGGGAAAAACTGTTTTTT. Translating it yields CASRPPSGIQGEKLFF.

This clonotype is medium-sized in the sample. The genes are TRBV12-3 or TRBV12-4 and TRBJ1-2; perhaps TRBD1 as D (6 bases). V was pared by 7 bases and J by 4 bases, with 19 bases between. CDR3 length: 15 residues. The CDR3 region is CASTKRGGASYGYTF. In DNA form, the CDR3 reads TGTGCCAGCACCAAGCGGGGGGGCGCGTCCTATGGCTACACCTTC.

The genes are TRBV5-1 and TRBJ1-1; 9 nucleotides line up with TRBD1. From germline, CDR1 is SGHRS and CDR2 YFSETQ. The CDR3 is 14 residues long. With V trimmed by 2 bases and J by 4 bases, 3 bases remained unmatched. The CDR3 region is CASSFRDRATEAFF. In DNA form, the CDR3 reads TGCGCCAGCAGCTTCAGGGACAGGGCCACTGAAGCTTTCTTT.

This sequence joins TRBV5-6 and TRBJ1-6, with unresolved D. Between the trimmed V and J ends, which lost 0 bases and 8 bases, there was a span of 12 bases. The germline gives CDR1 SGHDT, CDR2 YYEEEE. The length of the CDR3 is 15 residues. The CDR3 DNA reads TGTGCCAGCAGCTTGGGTGGCGGGGTTTATTCACCCCTCCACTTT. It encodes CASSLGGGVYSPLHF.

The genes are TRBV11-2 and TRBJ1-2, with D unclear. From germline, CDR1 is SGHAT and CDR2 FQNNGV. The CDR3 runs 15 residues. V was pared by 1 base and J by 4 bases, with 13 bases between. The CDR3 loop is CASSLVPVRFYGYTF. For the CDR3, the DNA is TGTGCCAGCAGCTTAGTCCCCGTGCGTTTCTATGGCTACACCTTC. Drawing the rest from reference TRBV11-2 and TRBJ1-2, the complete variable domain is EAGVAQSPRYKIIEKRQSVAFWCNPISGHATLYWYQQILGQGPKLLIQFQNNGVVDDSQLPKDRFSAERLKGVDSTLKIQPAKLEDSAVYLCASSLVPVRFYGYTFGSGTRLTVV.